One and the same sample provided the 22 T cell receptor beta chains below, sequenced in a study of cytomegalovirus exposure and HLA in healthy donors. It was with 60 Vbeta and 13 Jbeta primers that the PCR ran. Produced via immunoSEQ multiplex PCR; TCRdb's table is partial and in-frame only. Seen in this sample are 130,000 or so clones; the ten most common clones hold about 1.4%. Sequenced sample: PBMCs. The source of these receptors is a woman between 40 and 55 years old in good health and CMV-seronegative.

V is TRBV9 and J is TRBJ1-3; 7 bases agree with TRBD1. This CDR3 is 17 amino acids long. The V segment lost 4 bases and the J segment 1 base; nucleotides outside the gene matches: 11. The germline V gene has CDR1 SGDLS and CDR2 YYNGEE. CDR3 DNA: TGTGCCAGCAGCTCCGGAGGGGGCTTGGGGTCTGGAAACACCATATATTTT. Its translation: CASSSGGGLGSGNTIYF. Complete variable domain (other parts from reference TRBV9 and TRBJ1-3): DSGVTQTPKHLITATGQRVTLRCSPRSGDLSVYWYQQSLDQGLQFLIQYYNGEERAKGNILERFSAQQFPDLHSELNLSSLELGDSALYFCASSSGGGLGSGNTIYFGEGSWLTVV.

V usage is TRBV4-2 and J usage is TRBJ2-1; 7 nucleotides match TRBD1. The CDR3 sequence is 15 residues long. Germline V gene lookup returns CDR1 LGHNA and CDR2 YNFKEQ. V shed 5 bases, J shed 4 bases, and the junction held 8 bases outside the gene matches. The CDR3 is CASSTQGELYNEQFF. Here the CDR3 DNA reads TGTGCCAGCAGCACGCAGGGGGAGCTTTACAATGAGCAGTTCTTC.

V and J are TRBV7-8 and TRBJ1-1; TRBD1 matches at 8 bases. The CDR3 contains 15 residues. The V gene end was trimmed by 4 bases and the J gene end by 0 bases; junction bases not matched to a gene: 4. Germline-derived CDR1 and CDR2 are SGHVS and FQNEAQ. The chain's CDR3 is CASSSDRGLNTEAFF. CDR3 bases: TGTGCCAGCAGCTCCGACAGGGGATTGAACACTGAAGCTTTCTTT.

The rearrangement joins TRBV27 to TRBJ2-3; 8 bases are shared with TRBD2. The CDR3 runs to 15 residues. Unmatched junction bases numbered 5, after V lost 2 bases and J lost 4 bases. Germline CDR1 is MNHEY and CDR2 is SMNVEV (reference sequence). CDR3 in amino acids: CASSLAGGRPDTQYF. CDR3 bases: TGTGCCAGCAGTTTAGCGGGGGGCCGGCCAGATACGCAGTATTTT.

V is TRBV19 and J is TRBJ1-1, with a weak D call TRBD1 (5 bases). V was trimmed by 1 base and J by 5 bases, leaving 17 bases between them. Germline V gene lookup returns CDR1 LNHDA and CDR2 SQIVND (reference sequence). This CDR3 contains 16 residues. CDR3 in DNA: TGTGCCAGTAGTATAGGTTTAGGGACTAGGAGGACTGAAGCTTTCTTT. It encodes CASSIGLGTRRTEAFF.

V gene TRBV5-6 combines with J gene TRBJ2-1, with 7 bases matching TRBD1. Germline trimming cut 0 bases from V and 1 base from J; bases unmatched to any gene: 4. Germline V gene data show CDR1 as SGHDT and CDR2 as YYEEEE. This CDR3 has 16 residues. CDR3 sequence reads: CASSLGTGASYNEQFF. CDR3 bases: TGTGCCAGCAGCTTGGGTACAGGGGCTTCCTACAATGAGCAGTTCTTC.

V gene TRBV2 combines with J gene TRBJ2-1, with D unclear. V was pared by 8 bases and J by 4 bases, with 18 bases between. The CDR3 covers 15 residues. Per the germline V gene, CDR1 is SNHLY and CDR2 is FYNNEI. Written as DNA, the CDR3 is TGTGCCAGCCCCCTATGGGCCTTGGCGTACAATGAGCAGTTCTTC. Residues: CASPLWALAYNEQFF.

This chain connects TRBV19 to TRBJ1-5, with D perhaps matching TRBD1 (6 bases). The CDR3 loop spans 15 amino acids. Trimming removed 0 bases from V and 1 base from J, with 7 bases in between. CDR1 is LNHDA, CDR2 SQIVND, per germline (reference sequence). The CDR3: CASSIDQGSNQPQHF. The CDR3 DNA reads TGTGCCAGTAGTATAGATCAGGGGAGCAATCAGCCCCAGCATTTT. Looking up the rest from reference TRBV19 and TRBJ1-5 gives the full variable domain: DGGITQSPKYLFRKEGQNVTLSCEQNLNHDAMYWYRQDPGQGLRLIYYSQIVNDFQKGDIAEGYSVSREKKESFPLTVTSAQKNPTAFYLCASSIDQGSNQPQHFGDGTRLSIL.

The chain has TRBV18 and TRBJ2-7; tentatively, D is TRBD2 (5 bases). The CDR3 runs 12 residues. CDR1 and CDR2 from the germline V gene are KGHSH and LQKENI. V shed 6 bases and J shed 6 bases, with 12 bases lying between them. The CDR3 reads CASSRLAGEQYF. The DNA for the CDR3 is TGTGCCAGCTCCCGCCTAGCAGGCGAGCAGTACTTC.

CDR3 sequence reads: CSVVLVGGGRQPQHF. Here the CDR3 DNA reads TGCAGCGTTGTCTTGGTAGGTGGGGGCCGTCAGCCCCAGCATTTT. The chain uses TRBV29-1 and TRBJ1-5; the D gene is possibly TRBD1 (6 bases). V gave up 4 bases and J gave up 6 bases, with 19 bases separating them. The CDR3 contains 15 residues. Per germline, CDR1 SQVTM and CDR2 ANQGSEA.

The chain uses TRBV6-5 and TRBJ1-2; D is uncertain. The germline V gene has CDR1 MNHEY and CDR2 SVGAGI. V gave up 0 bases and J gave up 7 bases, with 9 bases separating them. CDR3 length equals 13 residues. DNA for the CDR3: TGTGCCAGCAGTTACTCCGACATCTCTGGCTACACCTTC. This codes for CASSYSDISGYTF.

The rearrangement links TRBV28 to TRBJ1-2; D remains unclear. Germline CDR1 is MDHEN and CDR2 is SYDVKM. The CDR3 covers 14 residues. V lost 3 bases to trimming and J lost 10 bases, with 18 bases between them. Here the CDR3 DNA reads TGTGCCAGCAGTTTCACCTCGGGAGAATGGGTCTACACCTTC. Translated: CASSFTSGEWVYTF.

This chain connects TRBV5-1 to TRBJ2-6, with TRBD2 as a possible D gene (5 bases). V lost 3 bases to trimming and J lost 6 bases, with 19 bases between them. The CDR3 covers 17 residues. CDR1 is SGHRS, CDR2 YFSETQ, per germline. The CDR3 DNA is TGCGCCAGCAGCTCATCTCAGGCCCGGGATTTGGCCAACGTCCTGACTTTC. Its protein is CASSSSQARDLANVLTF.

The chain joins TRBV7-2 to TRBJ1-1, with D perhaps TRBD1 (5 bases). This CDR3 comprises 15 residues. The V end lost 2 bases, the J end lost 1 base, and 11 bases lay between the germline ends. The germline V gene has CDR1 SGHTA and CDR2 FQGNSA. CDR3 in DNA: TGTGCCAGCAGCTTACGGGTCAGGGAGAACACTGAAGCTTTCTTT. Amino acid sequence: CASSLRVRENTEAFF.

The chain has TRBV5-1 and TRBJ2-2; D is possibly TRBD1 (6 bases). Germline V gives CDR1 SGHRS, CDR2 YFSETQ. With 4 bases removed from V and 4 bases from J, the gap between germline ends came to 17 bases. The CDR3 totals 16 residues. The CDR3 coding sequence is TGCGCCAGCAGCCCCCACACAGGGACCATCACCGGGGAGCTGTTTTTT. It specifies CASSPHTGTITGELFF. Full variable domain (outside the CDR3, taken from reference TRBV5-1 and TRBJ2-2): KAGVTQTPRYLIKTRGQQVTLSCSPISGHRSVSWYQQTPGQGLQFLFEYFSETQRNKGNFPGRFSGRQFSNSRSEMNVSTLELGDSALYLCASSPHTGTITGELFFGEGSRLTVL.

The J gene is TRBJ2-1, the V gene TRBV27; TRBD2 aligns across 9 bases. Germline CDR1 is MNHEY and CDR2 is SMNVEV (reference sequence). The CDR3 totals 18 residues. Trimming removed 3 bases from V and 0 bases from J; junction bases left unmatched: 9. The CDR3 DNA reads as TGTGCCAGCAGTTTCCGCATAGCGGGGGATCGCTCCTACAATGAGCAGTTCTTC. Translation: CASSFRIAGDRSYNEQFF.

The rearrangement joins TRBV19 to TRBJ2-7, with 9 positions matching TRBD1. Trimming removed 9 bases from V and 0 bases from J; junction bases left unmatched: 6. Per germline, CDR1 LNHDA and CDR2 SQIVND (reference sequence). This CDR3 contains 14 residues. The CDR3 coding sequence is TGTGCCAGCAGAGACAGGGGGAGCTCCTACGAGCAGTACTTC. Translating gives CASRDRGSSYEQYF.

The chain links TRBV7-2 to TRBJ1-4; TRBD1 matches at 11 bases. Germline V lookup: CDR1 SGHTA, CDR2 FQGNSA. With V trimmed by 8 bases and J by 7 bases, 9 bases remained unmatched. The CDR3 is 15 amino acids. The CDR3 coding sequence is TGTGCCAGCCGGACAGGGGGCGGAATAAGTGAAAAACTGTTTTTT. This codes for CASRTGGGISEKLFF.

In DNA form, the CDR3 reads TGTGCCACCGGACTAGCGGGGGGGATAACAGATACGCAGTATTTT. It translates to CATGLAGGITDTQYF. The genes are TRBV6-6 and TRBJ2-3, with 15 bases identical to TRBD2. V gave up 10 bases and J gave up 3 bases; unmatched junction bases: 5. The germline gives CDR1 MNHNY, CDR2 SVGAGI (reference sequence). This CDR3 is 15 amino acids long.

The gene calls are TRBV7-6 and TRBJ1-1, with D possibly matching TRBD1 (5 bases). This CDR3 region has 14 residues. Trimming shortened V by 6 bases and J by 4 bases, and 15 bases separated the two germline ends. The germline V gene has CDR1 SGHVS and CDR2 FNYEAQ. The CDR3 loop reads CASSYRFRITEAFF. CDR3 nucleotide sequence: TGTGCCAGCAGTTACAGGTTTAGGATCACTGAAGCTTTCTTT.

V gene TRBV4-1 combines with J gene TRBJ2-3; the D gene is possibly TRBD2 (7 bases). CDR1 is MGHRA and CDR2 is YSYEKL in the germline V gene. The CDR3 has 17 residues. The germline V and J ends were trimmed by 4 bases and 3 bases, with 20 bases remaining between them. CDR3 amino acids: CASSRLQEGGLTDTQYF. Here the CDR3 DNA reads TGCGCCAGCAGCCGCCTACAGGAGGGGGGGCTTACAGATACGCAGTATTTT.

The gene calls are TRBV6-5 and TRBJ2-5; 16 bases align to TRBD2. Germline assignment: CDR1 MNHEY and CDR2 SVGAGI. The CDR3 covers 15 residues. The V segment lost 5 bases and the J segment 7 bases; nucleotides outside the gene matches: 4. CDR3 region: CASSPGTSGGATQYF. Written as DNA, the CDR3 is TGTGCCAGCAGTCCCGGGACTAGCGGGGGGGCGACCCAGTACTTC.